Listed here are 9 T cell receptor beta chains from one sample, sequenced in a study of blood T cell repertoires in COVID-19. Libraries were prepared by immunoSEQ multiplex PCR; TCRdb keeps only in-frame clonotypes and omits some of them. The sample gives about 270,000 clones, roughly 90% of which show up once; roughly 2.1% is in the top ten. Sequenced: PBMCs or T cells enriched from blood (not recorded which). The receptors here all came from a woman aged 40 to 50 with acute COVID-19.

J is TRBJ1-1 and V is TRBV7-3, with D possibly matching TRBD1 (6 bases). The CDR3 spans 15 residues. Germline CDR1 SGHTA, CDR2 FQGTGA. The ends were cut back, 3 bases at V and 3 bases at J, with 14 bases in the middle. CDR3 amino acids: CASSLEGGKYTEAFF. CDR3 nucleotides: TGTGCCAGCAGCTTGGAAGGGGGTAAATACACTGAAGCTTTCTTT.

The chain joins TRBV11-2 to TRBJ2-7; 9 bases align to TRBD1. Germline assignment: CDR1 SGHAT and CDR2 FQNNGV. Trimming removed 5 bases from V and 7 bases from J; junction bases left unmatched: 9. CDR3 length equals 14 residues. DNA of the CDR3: TGTGCCAGCAGCCTGACGACAGGGGGGGGAGAGCAGTACTTC. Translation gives CASSLTTGGGEQYF.

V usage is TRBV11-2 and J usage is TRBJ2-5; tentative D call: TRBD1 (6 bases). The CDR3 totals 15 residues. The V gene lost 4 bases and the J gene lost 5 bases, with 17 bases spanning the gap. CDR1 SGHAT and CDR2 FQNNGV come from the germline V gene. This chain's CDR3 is CASSSGTGYPETQYF. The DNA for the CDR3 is TGTGCCAGCAGCTCAGGTACAGGGTACCCCGAGACCCAGTACTTC.

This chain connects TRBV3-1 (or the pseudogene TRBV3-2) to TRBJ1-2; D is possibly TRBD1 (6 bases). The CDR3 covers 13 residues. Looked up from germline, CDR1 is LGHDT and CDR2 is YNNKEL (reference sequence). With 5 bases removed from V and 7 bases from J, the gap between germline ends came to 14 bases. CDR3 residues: CASSYREFGGYTF. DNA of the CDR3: TGTGCCAGCAGCTACAGGGAATTCGGTGGCTACACCTTC.

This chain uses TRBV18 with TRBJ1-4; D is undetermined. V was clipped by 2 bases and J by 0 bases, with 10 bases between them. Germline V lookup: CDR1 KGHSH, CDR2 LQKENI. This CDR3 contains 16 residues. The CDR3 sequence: CASSPSQAATNEKLFF. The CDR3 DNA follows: TGTGCCAGCTCACCATCCCAGGCAGCAACTAATGAAAAACTGTTTTTT.

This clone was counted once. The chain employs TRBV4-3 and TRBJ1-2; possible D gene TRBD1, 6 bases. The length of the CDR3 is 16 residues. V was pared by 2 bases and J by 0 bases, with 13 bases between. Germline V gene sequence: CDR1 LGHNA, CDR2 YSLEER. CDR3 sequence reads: CASSQSIGTTNYGYTF. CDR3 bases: TGCGCCAGCAGCCAAAGTATCGGGACAACTAACTATGGCTACACCTTC.

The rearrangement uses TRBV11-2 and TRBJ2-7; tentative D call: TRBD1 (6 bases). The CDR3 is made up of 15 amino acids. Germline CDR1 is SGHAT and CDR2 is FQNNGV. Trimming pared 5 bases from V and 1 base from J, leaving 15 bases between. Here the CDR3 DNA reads TGTGCCAGCAGCCAATTAGGTCAGGGGTCCTACGAGCAGTACTTC. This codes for CASSQLGQGSYEQYF.

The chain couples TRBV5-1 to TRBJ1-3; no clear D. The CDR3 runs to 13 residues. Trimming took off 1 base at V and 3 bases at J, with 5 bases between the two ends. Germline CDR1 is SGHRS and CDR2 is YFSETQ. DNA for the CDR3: TGCGCCAGCAGCTTGCGGGGTGGAAACACCATATATTTT. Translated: CASSLRGGNTIYF.

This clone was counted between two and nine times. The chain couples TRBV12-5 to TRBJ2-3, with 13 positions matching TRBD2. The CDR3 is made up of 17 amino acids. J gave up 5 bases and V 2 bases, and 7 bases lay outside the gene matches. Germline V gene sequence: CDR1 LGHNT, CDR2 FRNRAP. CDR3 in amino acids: CASGLSTSGRLRDTQYF. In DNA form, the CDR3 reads TGTGCTAGTGGTTTGTCGACTAGCGGGAGGTTGAGAGATACGCAGTATTTT.